What follows are 7 T cell receptor beta chains derived from one specimen sequenced in a study of blood T cell repertoires in COVID-19 (dated by TCRdb to between 2020 and 2021). The receptor library was made with the immunoSEQ multiplex PCR assay. The table comes from immuneACCESS by way of TCRdb, which keeps in-frame sequences with V and J called. Part of the clones is missing from these tables; in studies checked, under half for an unresolved V gene and the rest for unknown reasons. The sample table contains approximately 180,000 clones; only one count was recorded for 70% to 90% of them. The ten largest clones add up to approximately 11% of the sample. The material sequenced was peripheral blood. These receptors originate from a human donor with active or convalescent COVID-19. The donor label of this sample is uncertain.

The CDR3 protein is CASSPTYADTQYF. The CDR3 nucleotides are TGTGCCAGCAGCCCGACATACGCAGATACGCAGTATTTT. The chain recombines TRBV2 with TRBJ2-3; D is undetermined. The V end was cut by 6 bases, the J end by 4 bases, with 11 bases between. Germline V CDR1 and CDR2: SNHLY, FYNNEI. There are 13 residues in the CDR3.

The chain combines TRBV11-2 with TRBJ1-1; D is unclear. The CDR3 contains 11 residues. V lost 3 bases to trimming and J lost 5 bases, with 4 bases between them. CDR1 and CDR2 from the germline V gene are SGHAT and FQNNGV. As DNA, the CDR3 is TGTGCCAGCAGCTTTAGAACTGAAGCTTTCTTT. Its translation is CASSFRTEAFF.

The V call is TRBV7-9, the J call TRBJ2-1; D uncertain. V dropped 8 bases and J dropped 0 bases, with 11 bases sitting between them. This CDR3 contains 14 residues. Germline V gene data show CDR1 as SEHNR and CDR2 as FQNEAQ (reference sequence). Here the CDR3 reads CASGNYLSYNEQFF. Written as DNA, the CDR3 is TGTGCCAGCGGAAACTACCTCTCCTACAATGAGCAGTTCTTC.

The rearrangement uses TRBV4-1 and TRBJ2-6; 10 positions agree with TRBD1. The junction had 9 bases not matched to a gene; V was cut back by 4 bases and J by 0 bases. CDR1 MGHRA and CDR2 YSYEKL come from the germline V gene. CDR3 length: 19 residues. The CDR3 DNA reads TGCGCCAGCAGCCTCAGACAGGGGGCCGCAATCTCTGGGGCCAACGTCCTGACTTTC. Amino acids: CASSLRQGAAISGANVLTF.

V usage is TRBV5-1 and J usage is TRBJ2-7; no firm D call. The CDR3 extends over 12 amino acids. The V gene's germline CDR1 is SGHRS and CDR2 YFSETQ. Trimming took off 1 base at V and 5 bases at J, with 7 bases between the two ends. CDR3 sequence: CASSLKRDEQYF. The CDR3 region has the DNA TGCGCCAGCAGCTTGAAACGAGACGAGCAGTACTTC.

This clone has just one count. V gene TRBV2 combines with J gene TRBJ2-5, with 9 bases identical to TRBD2. Germline lookup yields CDR1 SNHLY and CDR2 FYNNEI. V gave up 5 bases and J gave up 7 bases; unmatched junction bases: 5. The CDR3 extends over 13 amino acids. The CDR3: CASSRTSEGTQYF. The DNA for the CDR3 is TGTGCCAGCAGTCGGACTAGCGAGGGGACCCAGTACTTC.

V and J are TRBV19 and TRBJ2-7, with TRBD2 matching over 8 bases. Germline CDR1 reads LNHDA; CDR2 reads SQIVND (reference sequence). This CDR3 region has 15 residues. The trim removed 6 bases at V and 2 bases at J, leaving 9 bases unmatched. CDR3 nucleotides: TGTGCCAGTAGCCAGCGGGAGCGCTATCCCTACGAGCAGTACTTC. Protein sequence: CASSQRERYPYEQYF.